This record looks at one TCR beta chain sequence and its context. Its antigen is not identified. Germline CDR1 reads SGDLS; CDR2 reads YYNGEE. J gave up 0 bases and V 0 bases, and 2 bases lay outside the gene matches. CDR3 size: 15 residues. This sample stems from a study of OX40 agonist ivuxolimab in advanced cancers. Study context: Patients enrolled in dose escalation were diagnosed with hepatocellular carcinoma, melanoma, renal cell or head and neck cancer. Study outcomes and limitations: People who partly responded at 0.1-3.0 mg/kg had some of the least clonal expansion seen.

The method was immunoSEQ multiplex PCR; TCRdb's version includes in-frame clones alone and lacks a portion of them. The table includes about 15,000 clones, about 81% detected once. The chain carries TRBV9 and TRBJ2-7; 8 bases are shared with TRBD2. Sequenced material: CD4+ or CD8+ T cells sorted from blood, taken in a trial of the OX40 agonist ivuxolimab. The TCR originated in an adult with an advanced solid tumor such as melanoma, head and neck, liver or kidney cancer. The CDR3 reads CASSVGSGNSYEQYF. CDR3 nucleotides: TGTGCCAGCAGCGTAGGTAGCGGGAACTCCTACGAGCAGTACTTC. Full variable domain (missing parts from reference TRBV9 and TRBJ2-7): DSGVTQTPKHLITATGQRVTLRCSPRSGDLSVYWYQQSLDQGLQFLIQYYNGEERAKGNILERFSAQQFPDLHSELNLSSLELGDSALYFCASSVGSGNSYEQYFGPGTRLTVT.